Sequencing of this TCR beta chain was carried out in a study of T cell responses to AZD1222 COVID-19 vaccine (dated by TCRdb to about 2021). For the wider study: AZD1222 recipients with second doses at about 4 weeks or about 12 weeks were pooled, because spike-specific TCR depth and breadth did not differ between schedules. Trial participants were enrolled into age subgroups of 18-55, 56-69 and 70-plus years, which contained about 150, 27 and 61 TCR-sequenced participants, respectively. A total of just over 230 trial participants underwent TCR sequencing, of whom 200 to 220 had received two doses of AZD1222 and around 25 had received two doses of the MenACWY control vaccine.

Overall study results and their limits: The vaccine-associated CD4 TCRs covered the entire spike protein, and the dominant responses fell in regions 160-218 and 743-854. Nearly half of unique spike-specific TCRs reportedly recognized epitopes outside regions mutated in the B.1.351 and B.1.1.7 variants. Conclusions about previously exposed vaccinees are limited, since just six or seven AZD1222 recipients were seropositive for SARS-CoV-2 at baseline. No day 14 peak-response samples were available, so repertoires were characterized only after the peak T cell response. After two AZD1222 doses, spike-specific TCR breadth and depth were significantly higher than at day 0 and than in MenACWY recipients. Most participants were white British and females outnumbered males, and the authors suggested that clonal diversity may have been underestimated. In the small 56-69-year group, the increase in depth fell short of significance, most likely because of low power.

CDR1 and CDR2 are drawn from the germline V gene: SGHRS, YFSETQ. V and J are truncated by 6 bases and 3 bases respectively, leaving an intervening sequence of 15 bases. The CDR3 goes from the cysteine to the phenylalanine over 14 residues. This entry keeps only the CDR3 DNA: 42 bases, framed from base 1. The CDR3 regions of human TCRbeta chains were subjected to immunosequencing. The source study handled its data this way. Repertoire TCRs were checked for matches against a reference library of SARS-CoV-2-specific TCRs that had been generated using the MIRA antigen-specificity platform. Breadth meant the fraction of unique TCRs that were SARS-CoV-2-associated, whereas depth meant the fraction of total T cells that were SARS-CoV-2-associated. Each spike-specific TCR was assigned to its reactive spike region and to a CD4 or CD8 class using the MIRA data. Log10-transformed breadth and depth values were compared by one-way ANOVA with Sidak's multiple comparisons tests. In its TCRdb copy, this immuneACCESS table keeps in-frame sequences only and misses some clones. Where compared with another copy, unresolved V genes explain less than half of these, and the others have no known cause. For V, J and clone size, that table is used; D and trimming come from the DNA. The sample contains about 110,000 clones, around nine tenths of them found a single time. The ten largest account for around 2.3% of the sample.

The table lists this clone with a few counts. The antigen it binds to is not known. No qualities accompany the bases; no much larger clone lies one base away. Explained via the paper, the time point label denotes: baseline before first vaccination. Vaccinee samples came from UK trials COV001 and COV002, including a single-blind randomized controlled phase 2/3 trial of AZD1222 (ChAdOx1 nCoV-19) in healthy adults. For TCRbeta chain sequencing, PBMC samples from trial participants were taken at day 0 and at day 28 after the second dose. This TCR derives from an adult in good health. The sequencing used peripheral blood, collected on day 0 of AZD1222 vaccination. Recombination linked TRBV5-1 to TRBJ1-1; there is no confident call for the D gene. The DNA sequence is as follows: TGCGCCAGCACGGGTGACAACAGTCACACTGAAGCTTTCTTT. Protein translation: CASTGDNSHTEAFF.